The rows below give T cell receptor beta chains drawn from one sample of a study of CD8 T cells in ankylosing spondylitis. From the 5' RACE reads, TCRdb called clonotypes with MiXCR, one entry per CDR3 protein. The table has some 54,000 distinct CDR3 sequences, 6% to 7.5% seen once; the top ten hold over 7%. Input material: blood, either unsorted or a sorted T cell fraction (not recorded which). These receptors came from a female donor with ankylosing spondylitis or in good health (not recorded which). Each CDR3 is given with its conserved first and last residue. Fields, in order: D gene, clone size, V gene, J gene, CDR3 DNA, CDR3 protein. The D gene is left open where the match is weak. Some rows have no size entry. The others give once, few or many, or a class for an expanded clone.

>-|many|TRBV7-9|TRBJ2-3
TGTGCCAGCTATGGAGTGACAGCTAATACAGATACGCAGTATTTT
CASYGVTANTDTQYF
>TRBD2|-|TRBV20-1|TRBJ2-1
TGCAGTGCTCCCATAGCGGGGGGCCCAGGGCACAATGAGCAGTTCTTC
CSAPIAGGPGHNEQFF
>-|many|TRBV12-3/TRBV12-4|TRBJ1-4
TGTGCCAGCAGCAAGAGTGAAGGTGAAAAACTGTTTTTT
CASSKSEGEKLFF
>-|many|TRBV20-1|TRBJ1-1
TGCAGTGCCTCGGGACGGATGAACACTGAAGCTTTCTTT
CSASGRMNTEAFF
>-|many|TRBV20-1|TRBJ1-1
TGCAGTGCCCTGGAGGGACTGAACACTGAAGCTTTCTTT
CSALEGLNTEAFF
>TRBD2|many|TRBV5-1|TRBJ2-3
TGCGCCAGCAGCTTAGGACTAGCAACAGATACGCAGTATTTT
CASSLGLATDTQYF
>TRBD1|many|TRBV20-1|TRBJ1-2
TGCAGTGACCCGACAGGGGGCCTAATTAACTATGGCTACACCTTC
CSDPTGGLINYGYTF
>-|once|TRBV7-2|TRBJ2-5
TGTGCCAGCAGCTTCTCTATAGGGGAGACCCAGTACTTC
CASSFSIGETQYF
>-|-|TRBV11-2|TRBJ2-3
TGTGCCAGCAGCTTCCGGGACGTGGGAACAGATACGCAGTATTTT
CASSFRDVGTDTQYF
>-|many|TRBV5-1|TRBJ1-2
TGCGCCAGCAGCCCCTGGGCAGGGGATAACTATGGCTACACCTTC
CASSPWAGDNYGYTF
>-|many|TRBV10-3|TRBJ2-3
TGTGCCATCAGTGAGTCGATTCCGGGGTCCGATACGCAGTATTTT
CAISESIPGSDTQYF
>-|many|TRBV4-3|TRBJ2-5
TGCGCCAGCAGCCAAGGCGACGGGGAGACCCAGTACTTC
CASSQGDGETQYF
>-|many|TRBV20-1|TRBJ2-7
TGCAGTGCTAGTTGGCAGGCCAGCTCCTACGAGCAGTACTTC
CSASWQASSYEQYF
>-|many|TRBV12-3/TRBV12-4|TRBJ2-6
TGTGCCAGCAGTCCTACGGTCGGAGTGGTAAAGTCTGGGGCCAACGTCCTGACTTTC
CASSPTVGVVKSGANVLTF
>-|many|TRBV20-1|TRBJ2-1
TGCAGTGCTAGAGATACTAGCTACATATTAGAGTTCTTC
CSARDTSYILEFF
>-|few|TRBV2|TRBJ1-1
TGTGCCATTCCCAGGCAGGGCATGAACACTGAAGCTTTCTTT
CAIPRQGMNTEAFF
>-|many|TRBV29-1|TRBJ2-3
TGCAGCGTTGAAGATCTTAACACAGATACGCAGTATTTT
CSVEDLNTDTQYF
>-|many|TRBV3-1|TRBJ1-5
TGTGCCAGCAGTAAATCAGGCGATAGGGCTGATCAGCCCCAGCATTTT
CASSKSGDRADQPQHF
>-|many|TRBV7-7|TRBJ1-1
TGTGCTAGCAGCTTAAGTGAGGAGACTGAAGCTTTCTTT
CASSLSEETEAFF
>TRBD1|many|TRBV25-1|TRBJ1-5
TGTGCCAGCAGTGGGGCAGGGGGCCGGCCCCAGCATTTT
CASSGAGGRPQHF